This T cell receptor beta chain is drawn from a study of radiotherapy plus CTLA-4 blockade in lung cancer. TCRdb's copy holds only in-frame clones and misses some; the assay was immunoSEQ multiplex PCR. The sample includes more than 95,000 clones, about 70% of them seen just once. Germline V gene sequence: CDR1 SEHNR, CDR2 FQNEAQ (reference sequence). The V end was cut by 4 bases, the J end by 0 bases, with 6 bases between. The CDR3 is made up of 13 amino acids. This clone was seen more than once but under ten times. The material sequenced was peripheral blood, taken from a patient treated with radiotherapy plus ipilimumab. The sequence derives from a human donor with non-small cell lung cancer who had a partial response to radiotherapy plus ipilimumab. Some clones in this sample may be carry-over from other donors' samples. The chain joins TRBV7-9 to TRBJ2-5; perhaps TRBD1 as D (5 bases). CDR3 residues: CASSSGYQETQYF. CDR3 coding DNA: TGTGCCAGCAGCTCAGGGTACCAAGAGACCCAGTACTTC. The variable domain in full, completed from reference TRBV7-9 and TRBJ2-5, reads DTGVSQNPRHKITKRGQNVTFRCDPISEHNRLYWYRQTLGQGPEFLTYFQNEAQLEKSRLLSDRFSAERPKGSFSTLEIQRTEQGDSAMYLCASSSGYQETQYFGPGTRLLVL.